The 7 T cell receptor beta chains below come from one sample, sequenced in a study of beta chain features in type 1 diabetes. Reverse transcription of all isolated RNA meant that expressed TCRB transcripts were sequenced. Profiled with immunoSEQ multiplex PCR; TCRdb holds only in-frame clones, not every one. This table has roughly 500,000 clones, about 29% appearing once. The sequenced sample was naive CD4+ T cells from blood. Every receptor here comes from a young man in good health.

The gene calls are TRBV5-6 and TRBJ1-2; D call uncertain. V lost 2 bases and J 8 bases, leaving 7 bases between the germline ends. The CDR3 has 11 residues. Looked up from germline, CDR1 is SGHDT and CDR2 is YYEEEE. The CDR3 DNA follows: TGTGCCAGCAGCTTTTCTGGAGGCTACACCTTC. Residues: CASSFSGGYTF. Full variable domain (rest looked up from reference TRBV5-6 and TRBJ1-2): DAGVTQSPTHLIKTRGQQVTLRCSPKSGHDTVSWYQQALGQGPQFIFQYYEEEERQRGNFPDRFSGHQFPNYSSELNVNALLLGDSALYLCASSFSGGYTFGSGTRLTVV.

The V call is TRBV9, the J call TRBJ2-7; D is perhaps TRBD1 (6 bases). This CDR3 has 14 residues. V lost 4 bases, J lost 3 bases, and 14 bases lay in between. Germline CDR1 is SGDLS and CDR2 is YYNGEE. CDR3 coding DNA: TGTGCCAGCAGCTCCGGACAGAGAGGCTACGAGCAGTACTTC. Protein: CASSSGQRGYEQYF.

This clone appeared once. This rearrangement joins TRBV2 to TRBJ2-5; 7 bases line up with TRBD1. CDR1 is SNHLY and CDR2 is FYNNEI in the germline V gene. This CDR3 has 12 residues. V trimming: 4 bases; J trimming: 5 bases; junction bases outside the gene matches: 1. CDR3 sequence: CASSVDRETQYF. CDR3 DNA sequence: TGTGCCAGCAGTGTGGACAGGGAGACCCAGTACTTC.

There are a few counts of this clone. The chain recombines TRBV30 with TRBJ2-3, with 10 bases matching TRBD2. CDR3 length: 12 residues. The germline V gene encodes CDR1 GTSNPN and CDR2 SVGIG (reference sequence). V gave up 5 bases and J gave up 9 bases; unmatched junction bases: 5. CDR3: CAWLAGEGTQYF. CDR3 nucleotide sequence: TGTGCCTGGCTAGCGGGAGAAGGGACGCAGTATTTT.

The J gene is TRBJ2-5, the V gene TRBV29-1; perhaps TRBD1 as D (7 bases). CDR1 is SQVTM, CDR2 ANQGSEA, per germline. V shed 6 bases and J shed 1 base, with 12 bases lying between them. The CDR3 is 13 residues long. This CDR3 is CSVGGQSQETQYF. DNA for the CDR3: TGCAGCGTGGGGGGACAGTCCCAAGAGACCCAGTACTTC.

This clone occurred a few times. V gene TRBV11-2 combines with J gene TRBJ1-1; D unclear. This CDR3 comprises 14 residues. The germline gives CDR1 SGHAT, CDR2 FQNNGV. With 5 bases removed from V and 0 bases from J, the gap between germline ends came to 10 bases. The CDR3 is CASSPNQLNTEAFF. CDR3 sequence (DNA): TGTGCCAGCAGCCCGAATCAGTTGAACACTGAAGCTTTCTTT.

V is TRBV30 and J is TRBJ2-1; 9 nucleotides line up with TRBD1. With 4 bases clipped from V and 6 bases from J, the junction kept 1 base outside the gene matches. The CDR3 extends over 12 amino acids. CDR1 GTSNPN and CDR2 SVGIG come from the germline V gene (reference sequence). CDR3: CAWNRGRNEQFF. The CDR3 DNA sequence: TGTGCCTGGAACAGGGGGCGCAATGAGCAGTTCTTC.